Below are 32 T cell receptor beta chains sequenced from a single sample in a study of blood T cell repertoires in COVID-19. The repertoire was sequenced with immunoSEQ multiplex PCR; TCRdb's copy has only in-frame clones and lacks some. This sample has 200,000 to 250,000 clones, with approximately 79% found just once. The sample consisted of peripheral blood. These receptors came from a woman older than 75 with active or convalescent COVID-19.

The chain has TRBV19 and TRBJ1-5, with 9 bases aligning to TRBD1. This CDR3 is built from 15 residues. After removal of 7 bases from V and 3 bases from J, the junction contained 7 bases not matched to a gene. The germline V gene has CDR1 LNHDA and CDR2 SQIVND (reference sequence). The CDR3 DNA sequence: TGTGCCAGTACCTCTGACAGGGGGTTCAATCAGCCCCAGCATTTT. Protein: CASTSDRGFNQPQHF.

The V gene is TRBV4-1, the J gene TRBJ2-1, with 7 bases fitting TRBD2. Per germline, CDR1 MGHRA and CDR2 YSYEKL. The CDR3 contains 15 residues. J lost 4 bases, V lost 4 bases, and 7 bases had no gene match. The CDR3 region is CASSRGLAVYNEQFF. For the CDR3, the DNA is TGCGCCAGCAGCCGCGGGCTAGCGGTTTACAATGAGCAGTTCTTC.

The V gene is TRBV6-5, the J gene TRBJ1-1; D is uncertain. V dropped 7 bases and J dropped 3 bases, with 6 bases sitting between them. The CDR3 loop spans 11 amino acids. Looked up from germline, CDR1 is MNHEY and CDR2 is SVGAGI. This chain's CDR3 is CASTKYTEAFF. CDR3 DNA sequence: TGTGCCAGCACTAAGTACACTGAAGCTTTCTTT.

The chain is built from TRBV30 and TRBJ2-2; 7 bases are a match to TRBD2. V lost 4 bases to trimming and J lost 1 base; unmatched junction nucleotides: 9. Per germline, CDR1 GTSNPN and CDR2 SVGIG (reference sequence). The CDR3 totals 16 residues. CDR3 bases: TGTGCCTGGACCGACTGGGGCGGGAGGAACACCGGGGAGCTGTTTTTT. It yields the protein CAWTDWGGRNTGELFF.

The V and J genes are TRBV9 and TRBJ1-3, with D perhaps TRBD1 (6 bases). Trimming stripped 5 bases from V and 3 bases from J, with 18 bases between. Germline loops: CDR1 SGDLS, CDR2 YYNGEE. The CDR3 covers 16 residues. CDR3 region: CASSLVQGLSGNTIYF. CDR3 nucleotide sequence: TGTGCCAGCAGTCTAGTACAGGGTCTGAGTGGAAACACCATATATTTT.

V and J are TRBV24-1 and TRBJ1-1; 7 bases fit TRBD1. V was clipped by 5 bases and J by 8 bases; unmatched bases: 4. This CDR3 is 12 amino acids long. CDR1 and CDR2 (germline): KGHDR, SFDVKD. The CDR3 is CATSGQGGEAFF. In DNA form, the CDR3 reads TGTGCCACCAGTGGACAGGGCGGGGAAGCTTTCTTT.

The gene calls are TRBV29-1 and TRBJ1-6; D not certain. The CDR3 has 16 amino acids. Germline values: CDR1 SQVTM, CDR2 ANQGSEA. V was cut by 8 bases and J by 0 bases, with 17 bases left in between. The CDR3 sequence: CSPQLRRSSYNSPLHF. The DNA for the CDR3 is TGCAGCCCTCAGCTGAGGAGAAGCTCCTATAATTCACCCCTCCACTTT.

The rearrangement joins TRBV10-2 to TRBJ2-7; the match to TRBD1 covers 10 bases. Germline loops: CDR1 WSHSY, CDR2 SAAADI. V was pared by 4 bases and J by 5 bases, with 5 bases of the junction left unmatched. CDR3 size: 14 residues. CDR3 in DNA: TGCGCCAGCAGTGTGGGGGACAGGGGTAACGAGCAGTACTTC. Encoded protein: CASSVGDRGNEQYF.

This chain uses TRBV2 with TRBJ2-1, with TRBD2 matching over 11 bases. CDR3 size: 18 residues. Germline CDR1 and CDR2: SNHLY and FYNNEI. V dropped 6 bases and J dropped 8; count of bases not matched to a gene: 18. The CDR3 nucleotides are TGTGCCAGCAGGGTGACGGCTAGCGGGGGGCCTCGACCCCATGAGCAGTTCTTC. Protein product: CASRVTASGGPRPHEQFF.

The CDR3: CASSTRTSGFYNEQFF. The CDR3, as DNA: TGTGCCAGCAGCACGAGGACTAGCGGGTTTTACAATGAGCAGTTCTTC. The chain recombines TRBV5-8 with TRBJ2-1; 11 bases match TRBD2. J was trimmed by 4 bases and V by 4 bases; bases with no gene match: 7. There are 16 residues in the CDR3. Germline loops: CDR1 SGHTS, CDR2 YDEGEE.

The V gene is TRBV9, the J gene TRBJ2-7; 9 nucleotides match TRBD1. The V gene's germline CDR1 is SGDLS and CDR2 YYNGEE. The CDR3 loop spans 13 amino acids. V shed 4 bases and J 3 bases; nucleotides not matched to a gene: 2. Here the CDR3 DNA reads TGTGCCAGCAGCAGGGGACAGGGCTACGAGCAGTACTTC. This sequence encodes CASSRGQGYEQYF.

This clone was counted between two and nine times. The rearrangement joins TRBV7-8 to TRBJ2-1; D not resolved. Trimming left V 1 base short and J 5 bases short, with 12 bases between. Germline loops: CDR1 SGHVS, CDR2 FQNEAQ. The CDR3 is made up of 15 amino acids. The CDR3 is CASSLVPGNHNEQFF. CDR3 in DNA: TGTGCCAGCAGCTTAGTTCCAGGAAACCACAATGAGCAGTTCTTC.

This clone came up once. V gene TRBV10-2 combines with J gene TRBJ1-1; the match to TRBD1 covers 9 bases. The CDR3 sequence is 14 residues long. Germline V gene data show CDR1 as WSHSY and CDR2 as SAAADI. V trimming: 6 bases; J trimming: 5 bases; junction bases outside the gene matches: 7. The CDR3 DNA reads TGCGCCAGCAGGGTGGGACAGGGAGGGACTGAAGCTTTCTTT. It encodes CASRVGQGGTEAFF.

This clone was counted once. The chain links TRBV12-3 or TRBV12-4 to TRBJ1-2; D might be TRBD1 (5 bases). The CDR3 runs 13 residues. Trimming removed 5 bases at V and 4 bases at J, with 11 bases between. The CDR3 coding sequence is TGTGCCAGCAGTCCTATCCAGGGCTATGGCTACACCTTC. This encodes CASSPIQGYGYTF.

The chain couples TRBV19 to TRBJ2-1; a possible D gene is TRBD1 (6 bases). This CDR3 spans 15 amino acids. Trimming cost V 5 bases and J 5 bases, with 16 bases left between them. CDR1 and CDR2 from the germline V gene are LNHDA and SQIVND (reference sequence). DNA of the CDR3: TGTGCCAGTAGTCTGCCGCTACAGGGAAACAATGAGCAGTTCTTC. Translation gives CASSLPLQGNNEQFF. Full variable domain (missing parts from reference TRBV19 and TRBJ2-1): DGGITQSPKYLFRKEGQNVTLSCEQNLNHDAMYWYRQDPGQGLRLIYYSQIVNDFQKGDIAEGYSVSREKKESFPLTVTSAQKNPTAFYLCASSLPLQGNNEQFFGPGTRLTVL.

The chain is built from TRBV19 and TRBJ2-2; tentative D call: TRBD2 (5 bases). The germline V gene encodes CDR1 LNHDA and CDR2 SQIVND (reference sequence). Trimming cost V 3 bases and J 2 bases, with 13 bases left between them. The CDR3 loop spans 16 amino acids. The CDR3 spells CASSMDVTINTGELFF. In DNA form, the CDR3 reads TGTGCCAGTAGTATGGACGTGACTATAAACACCGGGGAGCTGTTTTTT. Using reference TRBV19 and TRBJ2-2 for the parts outside the CDR3, the full variable domain is DGGITQSPKYLFRKEGQNVTLSCEQNLNHDAMYWYRQDPGQGLRLIYYSQIVNDFQKGDIAEGYSVSREKKESFPLTVTSAQKNPTAFYLCASSMDVTINTGELFFGEGSRLTVL.

J is TRBJ1-1 and V is TRBV11-2; D possibly corresponds to TRBD1 (6 bases). The germline V and J ends were trimmed by 2 bases and 10 bases, with 23 bases remaining between them. Germline assignment: CDR1 SGHAT and CDR2 FQNNGV. This CDR3 has 16 residues. CDR3 amino acids: CASSLLVAKGGFGAFF. For the CDR3, the DNA is TGTGCCAGCAGCTTATTGGTGGCAAAGGGGGGGTTTGGAGCTTTCTTT. The full variable domain, in which reference TRBV11-2 and TRBJ1-1 provide the parts outside the CDR3, is EAGVAQSPRYKIIEKRQSVAFWCNPISGHATLYWYQQILGQGPKLLIQFQNNGVVDDSQLPKDRFSAERLKGVDSTLKIQPAKLEDSAVYLCASSLLVAKGGFGAFFGQGTRLTVV.

The V call is TRBV11-1, the J call TRBJ2-2; D ambiguous. CDR1 and CDR2 (germline): SGHAT, FQDESV (reference sequence). This CDR3 has 14 amino acids. The V end lost 5 bases, the J end lost 0 bases, and 7 bases lay between the germline ends. CDR3: CASSTDPNTGELFF. CDR3 DNA sequence: TGTGCCAGCAGCACAGACCCGAACACCGGGGAGCTGTTTTTT.

This clone was detected once. V and J are TRBV19 and TRBJ2-1, with 7 bases aligning to TRBD2. Germline trimming cut 4 bases from V and 7 bases from J; bases unmatched to any gene: 13. CDR1 is LNHDA, CDR2 SQIVND, per germline (reference sequence). CDR3 length: 16 residues. The CDR3 reads CASSTLAVMLRNEQFF. As DNA, the CDR3 is TGTGCCAGTAGTACCCTAGCGGTTATGTTAAGGAATGAGCAGTTCTTC.

The J gene is TRBJ1-1, the V gene TRBV27; 7 bases map to TRBD1. Germline values: CDR1 MNHEY, CDR2 SMNVEV (reference sequence). The CDR3 is 14 amino acids. J lost 1 base, V lost 2 bases, and 1 base had no gene match. The CDR3 reads CASSLGQANTEAFF. Here the CDR3 DNA reads TGTGCCAGCAGTTTAGGACAGGCGAACACTGAAGCTTTCTTT.

The chain joins TRBV5-1 to TRBJ2-1; 8 bases match TRBD2. Germline assignment: CDR1 SGHRS and CDR2 YFSETQ. The CDR3 is made up of 15 amino acids. V gave up 5 bases and J gave up 4 bases; unmatched junction bases: 8. The CDR3 DNA reads as TGCGCCAGCAGACGTACCGGGACTAGTTACAATGAGCAGTTCTTC. Its protein product is CASRRTGTSYNEQFF. Looking up the rest from reference TRBV5-1 and TRBJ2-1 gives the full variable domain: KAGVTQTPRYLIKTRGQQVTLSCSPISGHRSVSWYQQTPGQGLQFLFEYFSETQRNKGNFPGRFSGRQFSNSRSEMNVSTLELGDSALYLCASRRTGTSYNEQFFGPGTRLTVL.

The gene calls are TRBV5-6 and TRBJ2-3, with TRBD2 matching 11 bases. Trimming removed 4 bases from V and 3 bases from J; junction bases left unmatched: 13. This CDR3 spans 18 amino acids. Germline CDR1 reads SGHDT; CDR2 reads YYEEEE. The CDR3 nucleotides are TGTGCCAGCAGCAAGGGCTATAGCGGGGGGGCTGAGACAGATACGCAGTATTTT. Translation gives CASSKGYSGGAETDTQYF. The full variable domain, completed using reference TRBV5-6 and TRBJ2-3, is DAGVTQSPTHLIKTRGQQVTLRCSPKSGHDTVSWYQQALGQGPQFIFQYYEEEERQRGNFPDRFSGHQFPNYSSELNVNALLLGDSALYLCASSKGYSGGAETDTQYFGPGTRLTVL.

The chain joins TRBV19 to TRBJ1-5, with 7 bases aligning to TRBD1. Per germline, CDR1 LNHDA and CDR2 SQIVND (reference sequence). The CDR3 is 15 residues long. J was trimmed by 9 bases and V by 3 bases; bases with no gene match: 11. For the CDR3, the DNA is TGTGCCAGTAGTATTTATTCAGTAGGGGGCTTGCCCCAGCATTTT. This codes for CASSIYSVGGLPQHF. Full variable domain (missing parts from reference TRBV19 and TRBJ1-5): DGGITQSPKYLFRKEGQNVTLSCEQNLNHDAMYWYRQDPGQGLRLIYYSQIVNDFQKGDIAEGYSVSREKKESFPLTVTSAQKNPTAFYLCASSIYSVGGLPQHFGDGTRLSIL.

The gene calls are TRBV18 and TRBJ1-1; D might be TRBD1 (5 bases). Trimming took off 0 bases at V and 0 bases at J, with 8 bases between the two ends. The V gene's germline CDR1 is KGHSH and CDR2 LQKENI. This CDR3 region has 15 residues. Here the CDR3 DNA reads TGTGCCAGCTCACCACCGAACAGGATGAACACTGAAGCTTTCTTT. This gives the protein CASSPPNRMNTEAFF.

This sequence joins TRBV11-3 and TRBJ2-7, with 7 bases identical to TRBD1. Losses at the gene ends were 2 bases for V and 3 bases for J; bases not matched to a gene: 1. The germline gives CDR1 SGHNT, CDR2 YENEEA. The CDR3 is 13 residues long. The CDR3 loop reads CASSLRDSYEQYF. The DNA of the CDR3 is TGTGCCAGCAGCTTAAGGGACAGCTACGAGCAGTACTTC. Using reference TRBV11-3 and TRBJ2-7 for the parts outside the CDR3, the full variable domain is EAGVVQSPRYKIIEKKQPVAFWCNPISGHNTLYWYLQNLGQGPELLIRYENEEAVDDSQLPKDRFSAERLKGVDSTLKIQPAELGDSAVYLCASSLRDSYEQYFGPGTRLTVT.

This CDR3 reads CASNKRDRSYNEQFF. As DNA, the CDR3 is TGTGCCAGCAATAAACGGGACAGGAGCTACAATGAGCAGTTCTTC. The chain links TRBV6-5 to TRBJ2-1; 8 nucleotides align to TRBD1. The CDR3 extends over 15 amino acids. Germline V gene lookup returns CDR1 MNHEY and CDR2 SVGAGI. V shed 7 bases, J shed 3 bases, and the junction held 8 bases outside the gene matches.

This clone came up once. The chain combines TRBV7-6 with TRBJ2-2; D is perhaps TRBD1 (6 bases). Germline CDR1 and CDR2: SGHVS and FNYEAQ. The CDR3 is 14 residues long. V was shortened by 6 bases and J by 2 bases, with 10 bases between the two germline ends. CDR3: CASRKDSNTGELFF. CDR3 in DNA: TGTGCCAGCAGGAAGGACAGCAACACCGGGGAGCTGTTTTTT.

V gene TRBV6-5 combines with J gene TRBJ2-3; D is perhaps TRBD2 (5 bases). CDR3 length equals 14 residues. V lost 7 bases, J lost 0 bases, and 11 bases lay in between. Germline V gene sequence: CDR1 MNHEY, CDR2 SVGAGI. The CDR3 here is CASNFGGSTDTQYF. CDR3 sequence (DNA): TGTGCCAGCAATTTCGGCGGGAGCACAGATACGCAGTATTTT.

This sequence joins TRBV5-1 and TRBJ2-1; 9 bases map to TRBD2. V trimming: 0 bases; J trimming: 9 bases; junction bases outside the gene matches: 7. Germline V gene lookup returns CDR1 SGHRS and CDR2 YFSETQ. The CDR3 contains 15 residues. CDR3: CASSLDGSGGREQFF. In DNA form, the CDR3 reads TGCGCCAGCAGCTTGGATGGTAGCGGGGGACGTGAGCAGTTCTTC.

The chain combines TRBV5-1 with TRBJ1-3; TRBD1 matches at 7 bases. CDR3 length: 14 amino acids. The germline V gene has CDR1 SGHRS and CDR2 YFSETQ. With V trimmed by 4 bases and J by 2 bases, 3 bases remained unmatched. This chain's CDR3 is CASSNTGAGNTIYF. CDR3 DNA sequence: TGCGCCAGCAGCAATACAGGGGCTGGAAACACCATATATTTT.

V gene TRBV18 combines with J gene TRBJ2-1; 13 bases are a match to TRBD2. V shed 3 bases and J 7 bases; nucleotides not matched to a gene: 6. Germline lookup yields CDR1 KGHSH and CDR2 LQKENI. This CDR3 has 16 residues. The CDR3 region is CASSPGLAGVRNEQFF. Here the CDR3 DNA reads TGTGCCAGCTCACCCGGACTAGCGGGAGTAAGGAATGAGCAGTTCTTC.

The chain recombines TRBV6-5 with TRBJ2-1, with D maybe TRBD2 (5 bases). The germline CDR1 and CDR2 sequences are MNHEY and SVGAGI. V gave up 7 bases and J gave up 9 bases, with 16 bases separating them. The length of the CDR3 is 13 residues. In DNA, the CDR3 is TGTGCCAGCACGAGGGCACGATTCACTGAGCAGTTCTTC. Protein product: CASTRARFTEQFF.